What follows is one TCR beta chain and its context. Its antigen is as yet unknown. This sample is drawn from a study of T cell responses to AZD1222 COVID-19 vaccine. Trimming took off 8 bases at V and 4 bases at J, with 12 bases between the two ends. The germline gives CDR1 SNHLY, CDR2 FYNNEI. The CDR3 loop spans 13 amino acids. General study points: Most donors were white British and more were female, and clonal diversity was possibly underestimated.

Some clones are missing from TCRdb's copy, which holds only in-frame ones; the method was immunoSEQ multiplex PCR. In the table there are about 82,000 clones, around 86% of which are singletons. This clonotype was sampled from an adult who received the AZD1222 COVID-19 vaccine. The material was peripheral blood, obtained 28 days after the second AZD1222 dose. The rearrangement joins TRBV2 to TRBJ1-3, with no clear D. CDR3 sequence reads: CASAISLGNTIYF. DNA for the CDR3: TGTGCCAGCGCGATCAGTCTCGGAAACACCATATATTTT.